These 21 T cell receptor beta chains came from one sample sequenced in a study of cytomegalovirus exposure and HLA in healthy donors. Sequenced by immunoSEQ multiplex PCR; TCRdb stores in-frame clones only, minus some. In the table there are 120,000 to 150,000 clones, about 83% of which are singletons. The material sequenced was PBMCs. The receptors derive from a woman aged 25 to 45 in good health and CMV-seronegative.

This sequence joins TRBV29-1 and TRBJ2-1; 8 bases map to TRBD1. CDR1 and CDR2 from the germline V gene are SQVTM and ANQGSEA. V lost 1 base and J lost 12; bases outside the gene matches: 11. The CDR3 loop spans 14 amino acids. The CDR3 region has the DNA TGCAGCGTTGAAGTACGGAGCAGGGGGCAAGGGCAGTTCTTC. This codes for CSVEVRSRGQGQFF.

The CDR3 sequence: CASGREFGDAEAFF. In DNA, the CDR3 is TGTGCCAGCGGGCGGGAGTTCGGGGACGCTGAAGCTTTCTTT. The V call is TRBV28, the J call TRBJ1-1; possibly TRBD1 for D (5 bases). CDR1 is MDHEN, CDR2 SYDVKM, per germline. The CDR3 runs to 14 residues. V lost 8 bases and J lost 6, with 19 bases in between.

The chain links TRBV4-1 to TRBJ1-2; possibly TRBD1 for D (5 bases). CDR1 MGHRA and CDR2 YSYEKL come from the germline V gene. Trimming took off 1 base at V and 5 bases at J, with 14 bases between the two ends. The CDR3 sequence is 15 residues long. Here the CDR3 reads CASSQVRGGIYGYTF. The CDR3 coding sequence is TGCGCCAGCAGCCAAGTACGGGGGGGAATATATGGCTACACCTTC.

The genes are TRBV18 and TRBJ2-5, with no clear D. The length of the CDR3 is 13 residues. From germline, CDR1 is KGHSH and CDR2 LQKENI. The ends were cut back, 2 bases at V and 5 bases at J, with 9 bases in the middle. Written as DNA, the CDR3 is TGTGCCAGCTCACCAGGCGCCGGGGAGACCCAGTACTTC. This codes for CASSPGAGETQYF.

V is TRBV4-2 and J is TRBJ2-7, with D unresolved. V was clipped by 4 bases and J by 6 bases, with 22 bases between them. This CDR3 contains 16 residues. Germline-derived CDR1 and CDR2 are LGHNA and YNFKEQ. The CDR3 DNA is TGTGCCAGCAGCCTTGCTAAACAGAGAATAGGCTCCGAGCAGTACTTC. Amino acids: CASSLAKQRIGSEQYF.

This chain uses TRBV27 with TRBJ2-1; 11 bases line up with TRBD2. Germline CDR1 and CDR2: MNHEY and SMNVEV (reference sequence). Losses at the gene ends were 0 bases for V and 7 bases for J; bases not matched to a gene: 5. CDR3 length: 16 amino acids. In DNA form, the CDR3 reads TGTGCCAGCAGTTTATCTAGCGGGGGGGCCCGGAATGAGCAGTTCTTC. Amino acids: CASSLSSGGARNEQFF.

The chain carries TRBV7-2 and TRBJ1-1; a possible D gene is TRBD1 (5 bases). Germline assignment: CDR1 SGHTA and CDR2 FQGNSA. This CDR3 comprises 10 residues. Between the trimmed V and J ends, which lost 7 bases and 11 bases, there was a span of 11 bases. DNA for the CDR3: TGTGCCAGCATTCAGGGAATGGCTTTCTTT. It is translated as CASIQGMAFF.

This sequence joins TRBV7-9 and TRBJ2-7; D possibly corresponds to TRBD1 (6 bases). Germline assignment: CDR1 SEHNR and CDR2 FQNEAQ (reference sequence). V lost 9 bases to trimming and J lost 0 bases, with 12 bases between them. CDR3 length: 13 residues. CDR3 sequence: CARGHLSSYEQYF. CDR3 nucleotide sequence: TGTGCCAGGGGACACTTAAGCTCCTACGAGCAGTACTTC.

This chain connects TRBV5-1 to TRBJ1-1; D unclear. Germline loops: CDR1 SGHRS, CDR2 YFSETQ. This CDR3 has 14 amino acids. Trimming left V 4 bases short and J 7 bases short, with 17 bases between. CDR3 nucleotides: TGCGCCAGCAGCCTAAGGGTCGGGGAGGGTGAAGCTTTCTTT. Protein product: CASSLRVGEGEAFF.

This clone was detected only once. This rearrangement joins TRBV2 to TRBJ1-2; 7 bases are shared with TRBD1. CDR3 length: 14 amino acids. Germline trimming cut 7 bases from V and 5 bases from J; bases unmatched to any gene: 10. Germline CDR1 reads SNHLY; CDR2 reads FYNNEI. This CDR3 is CASTQTTGRYGYTF. CDR3 nucleotides: TGTGCCAGCACCCAGACGACAGGGAGATATGGCTACACCTTC.

About this clone: The identical CDR3 is also encoded by other nucleotide sequences in the sample. V gene TRBV29-1 combines with J gene TRBJ1-2; 10 bases line up with TRBD1. The CDR3 is 12 amino acids. Trimming took 4 bases from V and 8 from J; bases not matched to a gene: 4. Germline V gene sequence: CDR1 SQVTM, CDR2 ANQGSEA. The CDR3 DNA is TGCAGCGTTGGCGGACAGGGGGGCGGCTACACCTTC. This encodes CSVGGQGGGYTF.

This clone was seen a few times. V gene TRBV7-2 combines with J gene TRBJ2-1; D is undetermined. The V gene lost 5 bases and the J gene lost 0 bases, with 14 bases spanning the gap. The CDR3 is 16 amino acids. Germline V lookup: CDR1 SGHTA, CDR2 FQGNSA. This CDR3 is CASSQNNRYSYNEQFF. The CDR3 bases are TGTGCCAGCAGCCAGAACAACAGATACTCCTACAATGAGCAGTTCTTC.

The rearrangement joins TRBV7-8 to TRBJ1-1; the D gene is possibly TRBD1 (5 bases). The CDR3 has 14 amino acids. Germline lookup yields CDR1 SGHVS and CDR2 FQNEAQ. Trimming took off 1 base at V and 5 bases at J, with 11 bases between the two ends. The CDR3 DNA reads TGTGCCAGCAGCTTAGGGGCAGGGTTAACTGAAGCTTTCTTT. This sequence encodes CASSLGAGLTEAFF.

The V gene is TRBV28, the J gene TRBJ2-7, with D maybe TRBD2 (5 bases). V lost 5 bases to trimming and J lost 0 bases, with 11 bases between them. The CDR3 totals 14 residues. Germline CDR1 MDHEN, CDR2 SYDVKM. CDR3 coding DNA: TGTGCCAGCAGTACCAACGGGGACTCCTACGAGCAGTACTTC. This sequence encodes CASSTNGDSYEQYF.

The chain couples TRBV2 to TRBJ2-2, with 7 bases fitting TRBD2. After removal of 2 bases from V and 7 bases from J, the junction contained 7 bases not matched to a gene. From germline, CDR1 is SNHLY and CDR2 FYNNEI. There are 15 residues in the CDR3. CDR3 region: CASSENRAGVGELFF. In DNA, the CDR3 is TGTGCCAGCAGTGAAAATAGGGCGGGGGTCGGGGAGCTGTTTTTT.

J is TRBJ2-7 and V is TRBV7-2; 7 positions agree with TRBD1. The CDR3 runs to 16 residues. The junction had 11 bases not matched to a gene; V was cut back by 4 bases and J by 2 bases. Per germline, CDR1 SGHTA and CDR2 FQGNSA. The CDR3 DNA sequence: TGTGCCAGCAGCTCTCCGTTGACAGGGATAACCTACGAGCAGTACTTC. This codes for CASSSPLTGITYEQYF.

The chain carries TRBV7-3 and TRBJ2-3, with a possible D match to TRBD2 (6 bases). The V and J ends lost 0 bases and 4 bases respectively, with 8 bases between them. The CDR3 length is 14 residues. Germline V lookup: CDR1 SGHTA, CDR2 FQGTGA. The CDR3 loop is CASSLTGLSDTQYF. For the CDR3, the DNA is TGTGCCAGCAGCTTAACGGGACTTTCAGATACGCAGTATTTT.

This clone was seen a few times. V is TRBV6-4 and J is TRBJ2-2; TRBD2 might be the D (6 bases). This CDR3 is 17 amino acids long. Trimming took 6 bases from V and 3 from J, leaving 20 bases between them. The germline V gene has CDR1 MRHNA and CDR2 SNTAGT. As DNA, the CDR3 is TGTGCCAGCAGCGAGGGGTCTGGGGCGGGGTACACCGGGGAGCTGTTTTTT. Its protein product is CASSEGSGAGYTGELFF.

The chain has TRBV5-6 and TRBJ1-2; D is unclear. Looked up from germline, CDR1 is SGHDT and CDR2 is YYEEEE. The CDR3 is made up of 16 amino acids. V was trimmed by 4 bases and J by 8 bases, leaving 24 bases between them. CDR3 region: CASSPTLEQLPAGYTF. The CDR3 DNA reads as TGTGCCAGCAGCCCAACTCTGGAACAGTTGCCAGCAGGCTACACCTTC.

The chain links TRBV4-3 to TRBJ2-1, with TRBD1 identical over 9 bases. V trimming: 2 bases; J trimming: 3 bases; junction bases outside the gene matches: 2. The CDR3 loop spans 15 amino acids. Germline V gene data show CDR1 as LGHNA and CDR2 as YSLEER. CDR3 DNA: TGCGCCAGCAGCCAAAAGACAGGGGGCTACAATGAGCAGTTCTTC. This encodes CASSQKTGGYNEQFF.

The chain links TRBV6-1 to TRBJ1-2, with 7 bases matching TRBD1. Trimming at V came to 5 bases and at J to 2 bases, leaving 5 bases not matched to a gene. The CDR3 loop spans 14 amino acids. From germline, CDR1 is MNHNS and CDR2 SASEGT. The CDR3 reads CASSRDRNNYGYTF. The DNA of the CDR3 is TGTGCCAGCAGTCGGGACAGAAACAACTATGGCTACACCTTC.